The rows below give T cell receptor beta chains drawn from one sample of a study of T cell responses to AZD1222 COVID-19 vaccine. Profiling relied on immunoSEQ multiplex PCR, and the TCRdb table lists in-frame clones only, not all of them. The sample has tens of thousands of clones, 88% seen once. The sequences come from peripheral blood, collected on day 0 of MenACWY control vaccination. These receptors were taken from an adult in good health. Both conserved end residues are part of each CDR3. A D gene is named only where the DNA matches it firmly. Only some rows state a clone size, as once, few, many or a class for expanded clones.

d_call j_call clone_size v_call cdr3_nt cdr3_aa
TRBD1 TRBJ2-7 NA TRBV19 TGTGCCAGTAGTACCGACGGGACAGGGGTAACCTACGAGCAGTACTTC CASSTDGTGVTYEQYF
TRBD1 TRBJ1-4 NA TRBV5-6 TGTGCCAGCAGCTCCTCCGGGACAGGGGCCGAAAAACTGTTTTTT CASSSSGTGAEKLFF
NA TRBJ1-1 NA TRBV2 TGTGCCAGCAGTGAATCCCTACCCACTGAAGCTTTCTTT CASSESLPTEAFF
NA TRBJ2-7 NA TRBV6-5 TGTGCCAGCAGTTACTCGCAGGAACTAAATTTCTACGAGCAGTACTTC CASSYSQELNFYEQYF
TRBD1 TRBJ1-1 NA TRBV7-3 TGTGCCAGCAGCCCACAGGGGCGGATGAACACTGAAGCTTTCTTT CASSPQGRMNTEAFF
NA TRBJ1-5 NA TRBV4-2 TGTGCCAGCAGCCAAGTTATGACAGAGGGACAGCCCCAGCATTTT CASSQVMTEGQPQHF
NA TRBJ2-5 NA TRBV11-2 TGTGCCAGCAGCACTGGACAGAATGGGCAGACCCAGTACTTC CASSTGQNGQTQYF
NA TRBJ1-1 NA TRBV12-3/TRBV12-4 TGTGCCAGCAGGCCCCGGGCCTTAGAAGCTTTCTTT CASRPRALEAFF
NA TRBJ1-2 once TRBV3-1/TRBV3-2 TGTGCCAGCAGTCCCTCGGGGGGTTTGCGGTCCTATGGCTACACCTTC CASSPSGGLRSYGYTF
NA TRBJ1-2 NA TRBV29-1 TGCAGCGTTAGCGCGGGACCTAACTATGGCTACACCTTC CSVSAGPNYGYTF
NA TRBJ1-4 NA TRBV6-4 TGTGCCAGCAGTGATACGGGGGGGAGTGAAAAACTGTTTTTT CASSDTGGSEKLFF
NA TRBJ1-3 NA TRBV18 TGTGCCAGCTCACCTTCGGGATCTGGAAACACCATATATTTT CASSPSGSGNTIYF
NA TRBJ1-5 NA TRBV7-2 TGTGCCAGCAGCTTGAGTCCGCAGCACAATCAGCCCCAGCATTTT CASSLSPQHNQPQHF
TRBD1 TRBJ1-4 NA TRBV28 TGTGCCAGCAGTTGGACAGGGTCGCGAGAAAAACTGTTTTTT CASSWTGSREKLFF
NA TRBJ1-1 NA TRBV4-2 TGTGCCAGCAGCCAAGCAGGGCTTTCTGAAGCTTTCTTT CASSQAGLSEAFF
NA TRBJ1-2 once TRBV19 TGTGCCAGTAGTATAATTGGTGAGGGGACGTTGACTAACTATGGCTACACCTTC CASSIIGEGTLTNYGYTF
NA TRBJ1-1 NA TRBV7-2 TGTGCCAGCAGCCCCCAGGCCTTGACGAACACTGAAGCTTTCTTT CASSPQALTNTEAFF
NA TRBJ1-2 NA TRBV30 TGTGCCTGGAGTGGAGGCGGGCCCACCGACGAGAACACCTTC CAWSGGGPTDENTF
TRBD1 TRBJ1-3 NA TRBV7-6 TGTGCCAGCAGTTCCGCCGGGACAGGACCTGGAAACACCATATATTTT CASSSAGTGPGNTIYF
TRBD1 TRBJ1-3 few TRBV5-1 TGCGCCAGCAGCTTGGGACGGGACAGGGGGTCTGGAAACACCATATATTTT CASSLGRDRGSGNTIYF
TRBD1 TRBJ1-1 NA TRBV7-8 TGTGCCAGCAGCCCCAGGGGGGGTTGGGGCACTGAAGCTTTCTTT CASSPRGGWGTEAFF
NA TRBJ1-6 NA TRBV24-1 TGTGCCACCTCAGCCGGGAGCTATAATTCACCCCTCCACTTT CATSAGSYNSPLHF